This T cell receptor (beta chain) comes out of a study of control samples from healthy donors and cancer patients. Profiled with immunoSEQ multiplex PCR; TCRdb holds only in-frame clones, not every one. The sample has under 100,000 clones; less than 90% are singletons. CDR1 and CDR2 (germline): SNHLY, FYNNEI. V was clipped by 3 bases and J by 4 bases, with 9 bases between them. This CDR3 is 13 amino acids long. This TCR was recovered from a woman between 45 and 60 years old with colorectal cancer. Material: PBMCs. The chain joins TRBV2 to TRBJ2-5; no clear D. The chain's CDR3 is CASSEGSLETQYF. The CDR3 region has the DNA TGTGCCAGCAGTGAGGGCAGCTTAGAGACCCAGTACTTC.